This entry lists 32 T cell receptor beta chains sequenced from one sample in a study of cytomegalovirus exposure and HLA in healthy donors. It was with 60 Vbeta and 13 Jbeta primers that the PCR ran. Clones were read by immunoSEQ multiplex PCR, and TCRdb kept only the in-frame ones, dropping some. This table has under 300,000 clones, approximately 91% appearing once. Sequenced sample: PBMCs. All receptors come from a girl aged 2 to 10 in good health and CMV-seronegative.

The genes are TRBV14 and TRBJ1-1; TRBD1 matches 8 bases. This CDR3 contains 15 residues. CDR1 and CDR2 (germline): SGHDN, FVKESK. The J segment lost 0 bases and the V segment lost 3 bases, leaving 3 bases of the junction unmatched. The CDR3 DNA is TGTGCCAGCAGCCATCAGGGGGCTTTGAACACTGAAGCTTTCTTT. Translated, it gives CASSHQGALNTEAFF. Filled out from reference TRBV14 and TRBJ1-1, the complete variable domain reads EAGVTQFPSHSVIEKGQTVTLRCDPISGHDNLYWYRRVMGKEIKFLLHFVKESKQDESGMPNNRFLAERTGGTYSTLKVQPAELEDSGVYFCASSHQGALNTEAFFGQGTRLTVV.

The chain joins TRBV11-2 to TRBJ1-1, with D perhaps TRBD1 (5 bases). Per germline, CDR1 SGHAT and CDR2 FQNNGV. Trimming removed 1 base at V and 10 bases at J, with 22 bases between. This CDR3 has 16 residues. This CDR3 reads CASSLGPLGFPQGAFF. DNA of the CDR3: TGTGCCAGCAGCTTAGGCCCGCTGGGTTTCCCCCAGGGAGCTTTCTTT. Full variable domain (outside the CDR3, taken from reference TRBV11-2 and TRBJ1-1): EAGVAQSPRYKIIEKRQSVAFWCNPISGHATLYWYQQILGQGPKLLIQFQNNGVVDDSQLPKDRFSAERLKGVDSTLKIQPAKLEDSAVYLCASSLGPLGFPQGAFFGQGTRLTVV.

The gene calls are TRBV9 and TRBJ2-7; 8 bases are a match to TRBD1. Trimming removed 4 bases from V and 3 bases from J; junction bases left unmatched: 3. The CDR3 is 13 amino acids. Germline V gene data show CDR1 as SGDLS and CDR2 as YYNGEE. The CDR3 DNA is TGTGCCAGCAGCAAGACAGGGGACTACGAGCAGTACTTC. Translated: CASSKTGDYEQYF.

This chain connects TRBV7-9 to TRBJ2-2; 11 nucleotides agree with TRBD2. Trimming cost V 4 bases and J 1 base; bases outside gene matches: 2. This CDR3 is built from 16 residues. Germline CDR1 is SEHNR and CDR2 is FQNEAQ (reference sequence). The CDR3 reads CASSSGTSGNTGELFF. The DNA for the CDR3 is TGTGCCAGCAGCTCCGGGACTAGCGGGAACACCGGGGAGCTGTTTTTT.

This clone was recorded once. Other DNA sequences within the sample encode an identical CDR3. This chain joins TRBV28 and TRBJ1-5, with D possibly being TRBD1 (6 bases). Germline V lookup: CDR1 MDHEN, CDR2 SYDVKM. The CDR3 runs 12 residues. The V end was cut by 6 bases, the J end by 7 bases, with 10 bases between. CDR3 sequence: CASSTGSQPQHF. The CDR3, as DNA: TGTGCCAGCAGCACAGGGTCCCAGCCCCAGCATTTT.

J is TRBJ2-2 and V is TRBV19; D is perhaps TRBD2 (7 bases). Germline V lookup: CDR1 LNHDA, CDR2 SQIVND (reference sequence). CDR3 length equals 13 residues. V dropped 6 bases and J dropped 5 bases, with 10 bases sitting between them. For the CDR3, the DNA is TGTGCCAGTAGGGGAGGGGGGACCGGGGAGCTGTTTTTT. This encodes CASRGGGTGELFF.

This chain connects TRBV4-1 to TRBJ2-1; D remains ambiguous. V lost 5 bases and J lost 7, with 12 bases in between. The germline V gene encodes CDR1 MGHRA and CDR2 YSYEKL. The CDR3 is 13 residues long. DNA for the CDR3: TGCGCCAGCAGCTTCCGCAGGCCTAATGAGCAGTTCTTC. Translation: CASSFRRPNEQFF.

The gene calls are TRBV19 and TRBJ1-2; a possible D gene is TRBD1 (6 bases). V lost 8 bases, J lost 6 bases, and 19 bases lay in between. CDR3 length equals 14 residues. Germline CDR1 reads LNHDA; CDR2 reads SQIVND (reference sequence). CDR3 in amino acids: CASQPLGPGDGYTF. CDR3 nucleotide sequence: TGTGCCAGTCAGCCCTTGGGGCCAGGGGATGGCTACACCTTC.

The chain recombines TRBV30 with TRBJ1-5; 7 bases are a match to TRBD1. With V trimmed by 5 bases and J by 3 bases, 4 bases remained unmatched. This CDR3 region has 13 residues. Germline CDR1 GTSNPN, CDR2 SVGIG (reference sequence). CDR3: CAWAGQPNQPQHF. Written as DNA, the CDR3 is TGTGCCTGGGCGGGACAGCCCAATCAGCCCCAGCATTTT. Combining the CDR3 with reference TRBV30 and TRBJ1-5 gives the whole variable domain SQTIHQWPATLVQPVGSPLSLECTVEGTSNPNLYWYRQAAGRGLQLLFYSVGIGQISSEVPQNLSASRPQDRQFILSSKKLLLSDSGFYLCAWAGQPNQPQHFGDGTRLSIL.

This CDR3 is CASSRQGAETQYF. The CDR3 coding sequence is TGTGCCAGCAGCAGACAGGGGGCAGAGACCCAGTACTTC. The chain is built from TRBV6-6 and TRBJ2-5, with 10 positions matching TRBD1. This CDR3 is built from 13 residues. CDR1 is MNHNY and CDR2 is SVGAGI in the germline V gene (reference sequence). Losses at the gene ends were 6 bases for V and 4 bases for J; bases not matched to a gene: 2.

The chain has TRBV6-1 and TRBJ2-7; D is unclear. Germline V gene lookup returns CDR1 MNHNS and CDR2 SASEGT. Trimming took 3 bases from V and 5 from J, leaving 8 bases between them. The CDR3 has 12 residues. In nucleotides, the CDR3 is TGTGCCAGCAGTGAGACATCTAACGAGCAGTACTTC. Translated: CASSETSNEQYF.

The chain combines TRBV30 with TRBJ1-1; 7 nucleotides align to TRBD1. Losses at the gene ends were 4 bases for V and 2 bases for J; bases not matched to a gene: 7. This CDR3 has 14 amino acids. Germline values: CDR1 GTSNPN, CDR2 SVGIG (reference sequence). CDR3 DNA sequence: TGTGCCTGGACTCGGGACAGACTAAACACTGAAGCTTTCTTT. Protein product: CAWTRDRLNTEAFF.

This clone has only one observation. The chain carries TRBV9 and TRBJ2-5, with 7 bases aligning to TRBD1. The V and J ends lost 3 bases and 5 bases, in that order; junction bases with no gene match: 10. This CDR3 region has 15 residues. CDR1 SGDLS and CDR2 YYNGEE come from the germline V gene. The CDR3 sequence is CASSETGRGVETQYF. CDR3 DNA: TGTGCCAGCAGCGAGACAGGGAGAGGGGTGGAGACCCAGTACTTC.

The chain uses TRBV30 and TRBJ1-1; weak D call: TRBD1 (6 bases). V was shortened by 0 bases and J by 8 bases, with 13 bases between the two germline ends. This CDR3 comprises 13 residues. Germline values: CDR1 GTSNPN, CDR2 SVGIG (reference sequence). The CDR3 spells CAWSVTLGAEAFF. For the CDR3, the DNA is TGTGCCTGGAGTGTAACCCTGGGGGCCGAAGCTTTCTTT.

The chain's CDR3 is CASRPGTASEPQHF. CDR3 coding DNA: TGTGCCAGCAGGCCTGGGACAGCTAGTGAGCCCCAGCATTTT. The chain couples TRBV27 to TRBJ1-5; TRBD1 matches at 7 bases. With V trimmed by 6 bases and J by 8 bases, 10 bases remained unmatched. CDR3 length: 14 residues. Germline V gives CDR1 MNHEY, CDR2 SMNVEV (reference sequence).

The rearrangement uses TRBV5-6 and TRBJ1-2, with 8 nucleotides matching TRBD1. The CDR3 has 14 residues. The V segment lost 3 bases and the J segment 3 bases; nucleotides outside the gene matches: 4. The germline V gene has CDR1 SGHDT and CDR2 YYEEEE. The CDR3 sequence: CASSSGGADYGYTF. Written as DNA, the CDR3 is TGTGCCAGCAGCTCAGGGGGCGCCGACTATGGCTACACCTTC. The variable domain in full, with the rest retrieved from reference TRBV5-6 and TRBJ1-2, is DAGVTQSPTHLIKTRGQQVTLRCSPKSGHDTVSWYQQALGQGPQFIFQYYEEEERQRGNFPDRFSGHQFPNYSSELNVNALLLGDSALYLCASSSGGADYGYTFGSGTRLTVV.

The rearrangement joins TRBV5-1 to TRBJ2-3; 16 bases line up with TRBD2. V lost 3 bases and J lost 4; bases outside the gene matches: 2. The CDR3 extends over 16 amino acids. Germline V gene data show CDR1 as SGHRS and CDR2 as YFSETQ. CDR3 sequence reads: CASSWGLAGGPDTQYF. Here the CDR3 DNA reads TGCGCCAGCAGCTGGGGACTAGCGGGGGGGCCAGATACGCAGTATTTT.

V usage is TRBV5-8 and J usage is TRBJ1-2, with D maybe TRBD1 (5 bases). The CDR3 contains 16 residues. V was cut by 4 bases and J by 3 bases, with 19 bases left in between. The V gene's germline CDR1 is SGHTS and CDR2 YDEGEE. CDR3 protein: CASSKAGVWGDYGYTF. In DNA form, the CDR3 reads TGTGCCAGCAGCAAGGCCGGGGTCTGGGGGGACTATGGCTACACCTTC.

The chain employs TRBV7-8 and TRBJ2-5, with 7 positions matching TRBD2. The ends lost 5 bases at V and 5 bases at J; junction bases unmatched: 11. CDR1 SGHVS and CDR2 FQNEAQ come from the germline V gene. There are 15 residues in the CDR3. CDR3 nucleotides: TGTGCCAGCAGCCTCCGCCGGGGGGAGAGGGAGACCCAGTACTTC. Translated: CASSLRRGERETQYF.

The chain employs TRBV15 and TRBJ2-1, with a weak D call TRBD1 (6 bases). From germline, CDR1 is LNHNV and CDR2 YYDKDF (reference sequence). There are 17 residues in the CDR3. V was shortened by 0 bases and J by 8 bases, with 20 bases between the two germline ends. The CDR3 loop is CATSREGQIRTTDEQFF. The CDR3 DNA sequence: TGTGCCACCAGCAGAGAGGGACAAATAAGAACTACCGATGAGCAGTTCTTC.

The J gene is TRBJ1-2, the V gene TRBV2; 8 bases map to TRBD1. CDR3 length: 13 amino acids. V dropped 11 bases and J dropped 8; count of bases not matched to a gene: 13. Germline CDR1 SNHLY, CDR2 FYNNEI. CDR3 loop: CALPGETGDGYTF. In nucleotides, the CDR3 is TGTGCCTTACCCGGGGAGACAGGGGACGGCTACACCTTC. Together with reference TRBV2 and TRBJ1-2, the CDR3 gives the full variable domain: EPEVTQTPSHQVTQMGQEVILRCVPISNHLYFYWYRQILGQKVEFLVSFYNNEISEKSEIFDDQFSVERPDGSNFTLKIRSTKLEDSAMYFCALPGETGDGYTFGSGTRLTVV.

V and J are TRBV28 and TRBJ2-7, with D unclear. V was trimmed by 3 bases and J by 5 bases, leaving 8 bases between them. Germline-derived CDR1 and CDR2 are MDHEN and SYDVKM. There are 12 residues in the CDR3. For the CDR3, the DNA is TGTGCCAGCAGTTTGCTGGCTGACGAGCAGTACTTC. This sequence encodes CASSLLADEQYF.

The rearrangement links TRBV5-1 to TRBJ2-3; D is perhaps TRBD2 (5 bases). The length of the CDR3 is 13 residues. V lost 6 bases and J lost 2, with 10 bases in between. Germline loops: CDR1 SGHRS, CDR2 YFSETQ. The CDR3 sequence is CASTGSATDTQYF. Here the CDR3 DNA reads TGCGCCAGCACGGGGAGTGCCACAGATACGCAGTATTTT.

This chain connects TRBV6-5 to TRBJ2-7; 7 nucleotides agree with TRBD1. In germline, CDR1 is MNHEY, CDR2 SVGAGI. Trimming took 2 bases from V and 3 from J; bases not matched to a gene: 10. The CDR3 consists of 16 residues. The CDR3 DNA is TGTGCCAGCAGTTACCGAGGGACAGAGCACCTCTACGAGCAGTACTTC. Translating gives CASSYRGTEHLYEQYF.

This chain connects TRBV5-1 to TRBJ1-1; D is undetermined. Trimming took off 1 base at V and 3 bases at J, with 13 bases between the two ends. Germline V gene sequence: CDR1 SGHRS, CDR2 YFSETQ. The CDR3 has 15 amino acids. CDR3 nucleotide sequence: TGCGCCAGCAGCTTGATTGGCAGGTTCGACACTGAAGCTTTCTTT. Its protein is CASSLIGRFDTEAFF.

In DNA form, the CDR3 reads TGTGCCAGCAGCAGGGGGGGGAGCACTGAAGCTTTCTTT. This sequence encodes CASSRGGSTEAFF. The V call is TRBV7-9, the J call TRBJ1-1; weak D call: TRBD1 (6 bases). The length of the CDR3 is 13 residues. Looked up from germline, CDR1 is SEHNR and CDR2 is FQNEAQ (reference sequence). V was shortened by 5 bases and J by 4 bases, with 11 bases between the two germline ends.

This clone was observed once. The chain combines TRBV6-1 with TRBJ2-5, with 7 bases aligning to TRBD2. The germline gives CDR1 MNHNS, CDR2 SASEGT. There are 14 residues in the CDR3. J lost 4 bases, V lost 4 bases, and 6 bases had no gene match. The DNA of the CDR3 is TGTGCCAGCAGTGGAGTCGGGAGGATAGAGACCCAGTACTTC. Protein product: CASSGVGRIETQYF.

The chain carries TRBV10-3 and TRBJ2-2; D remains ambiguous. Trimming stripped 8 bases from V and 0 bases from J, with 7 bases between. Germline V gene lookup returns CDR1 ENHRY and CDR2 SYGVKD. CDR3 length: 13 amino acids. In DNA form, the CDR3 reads TGTGCCATCGGGCAGGCGAACACCGGGGAGCTGTTTTTT. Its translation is CAIGQANTGELFF.

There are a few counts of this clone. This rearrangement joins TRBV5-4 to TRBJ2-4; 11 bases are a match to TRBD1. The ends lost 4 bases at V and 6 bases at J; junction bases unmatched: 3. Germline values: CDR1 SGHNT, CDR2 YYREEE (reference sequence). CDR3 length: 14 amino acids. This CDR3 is CASSTGTGGNIQYF. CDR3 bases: TGTGCCAGCAGCACCGGGACAGGGGGAAACATTCAGTACTTC.

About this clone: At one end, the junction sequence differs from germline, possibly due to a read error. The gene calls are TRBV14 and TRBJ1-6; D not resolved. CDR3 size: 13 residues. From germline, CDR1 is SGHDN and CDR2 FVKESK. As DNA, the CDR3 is TGTGCCAGCAGCCAAAAGTATAGTTCACCCCTCCACTTT. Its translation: CASSQKYSSPLHF. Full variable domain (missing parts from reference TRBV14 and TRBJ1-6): EAGVTQFPSHSVIEKGQTVTLRCDPISGHDNLYWYRRVMGKEIKFLLHFVKESKQDESGMPNNRFLAERTGGTYSTLKVQPAELEDSGVYFCASSQKYSSPLHFGNGTRLTVT.

The CDR3 region has the DNA TGTGCCAGCAAGGGGGGGCTCGGGCGGTACGAGCAGTACTTC. It is translated as CASKGGLGRYEQYF. The J gene is TRBJ2-7, the V gene TRBV6-6; weak D call: TRBD2 (7 bases). The V gene's germline CDR1 is MNHNY and CDR2 SVGAGI (reference sequence). CDR3 length: 14 amino acids. V was trimmed by 7 bases and J by 4 bases, leaving 17 bases between them.

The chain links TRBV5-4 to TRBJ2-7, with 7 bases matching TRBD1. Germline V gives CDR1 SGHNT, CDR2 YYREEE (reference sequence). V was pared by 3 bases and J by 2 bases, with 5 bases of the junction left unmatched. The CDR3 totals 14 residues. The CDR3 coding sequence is TGTGCCAGCAGCTCACAGGGGATACCCTACGAGCAGTACTTC. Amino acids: CASSSQGIPYEQYF.